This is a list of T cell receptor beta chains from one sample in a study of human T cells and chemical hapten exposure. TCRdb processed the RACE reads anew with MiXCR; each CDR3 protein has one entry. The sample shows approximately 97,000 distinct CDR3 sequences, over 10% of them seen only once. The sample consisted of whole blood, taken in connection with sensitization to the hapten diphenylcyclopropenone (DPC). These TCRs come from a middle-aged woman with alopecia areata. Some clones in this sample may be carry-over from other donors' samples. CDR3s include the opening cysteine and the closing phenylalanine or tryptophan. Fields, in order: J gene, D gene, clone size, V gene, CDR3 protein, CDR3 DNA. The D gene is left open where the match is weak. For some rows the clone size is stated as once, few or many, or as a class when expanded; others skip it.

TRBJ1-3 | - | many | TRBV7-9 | CASSLAHVAGRRSGNTIYF | TGTGCCAGCAGCTTAGCCCACGTCGCGGGTCGGAGATCTGGAAACACCATATATTTT
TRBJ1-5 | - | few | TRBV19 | CASSIGRQPIGPQHF | TGTGCCAGTAGTATAGGTCGGCAGCCCATCGGGCCCCAGCATTTT
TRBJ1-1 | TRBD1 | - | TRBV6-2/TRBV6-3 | CASGRGRETEAFF | TGTGCCAGCGGAAGGGGGCGCGAAACTGAAGCTTTCTTT
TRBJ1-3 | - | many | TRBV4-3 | CASSQTAPRYSGNTIYF | TGCGCCAGCAGCCAAACCGCCCCCCGGTACTCTGGAAACACCATATATTTT
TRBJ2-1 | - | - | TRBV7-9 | CASSWGQYNEQFF | TGTGCCAGCAGCTGGGGACAATACAATGAGCAGTTCTTC
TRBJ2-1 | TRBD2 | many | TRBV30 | CAWSGGGSSNEQFF | TGTGCCTGGAGCGGGGGGGGATCTAGCAATGAGCAGTTCTTC
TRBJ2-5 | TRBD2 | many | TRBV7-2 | CASSLDRLAGANF | TGTGCCAGCAGCTTAGACCGTCTAGCGGGGGCAAACTTC
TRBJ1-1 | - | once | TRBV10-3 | CAISTTGIELAFF | TGTGCCATCAGTACGACTGGGATCGAGCTGGCTTTCTTT
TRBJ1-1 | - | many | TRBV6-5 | CASSQAGRVTEAFF | TGTGCCAGCAGTCAAGCGGGTAGAGTCACTGAAGCTTTCTTT
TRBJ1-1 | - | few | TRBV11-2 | CASSSTGLDTEAFF | TGTGCCAGCAGCTCAACAGGGTTGGACACTGAAGCTTTCTTT
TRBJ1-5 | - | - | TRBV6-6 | CASSPIQGDQPQHF | TGTGCCAGCAGCCCCATCCAAGGTGATCAGCCCCAGCATTTT
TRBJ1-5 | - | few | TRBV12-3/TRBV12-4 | CATREGNQPQHF | TGTGCCACCCGGGAGGGCAATCAGCCCCAGCATTTT
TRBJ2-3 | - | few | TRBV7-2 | CASSFRAGRTDTQYF | TGTGCCAGCAGCTTCAGGGCGGGACGCACAGATACGCAGTATTTT
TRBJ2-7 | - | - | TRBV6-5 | CASSYREQGYEQYF | TGTGCCAGCAGTTACCGGGAACAGGGTTACGAGCAGTACTTC
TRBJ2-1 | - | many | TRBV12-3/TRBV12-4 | CASSSFDTIYNEQFF | TGTGCCAGCAGCTCATTCGACACGATCTACAATGAGCAGTTCTTC
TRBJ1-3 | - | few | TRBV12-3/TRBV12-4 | CATSDVPSGNTIYF | TGTGCCACTTCGGACGTACCCTCTGGAAACACCATATATTTT
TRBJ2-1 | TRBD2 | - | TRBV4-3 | CASSQASGGHNEQFF | TGCGCCAGCAGCCAAGCCAGCGGGGGCCACAATGAGCAGTTCTTC
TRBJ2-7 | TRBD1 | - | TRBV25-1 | CASSARGDRVGRLEQYF | TGTGCCAGCAGTGCCCGTGGGGACAGGGTGGGGCGACTCGAGCAGTACTTC
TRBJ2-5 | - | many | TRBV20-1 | CSASGHLETQYF | TGCAGTGCCTCCGGACACTTAGAGACCCAGTACTTC
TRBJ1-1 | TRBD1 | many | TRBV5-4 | CASSQTVLGTEYVAFF | TGTGCCAGCAGCCAAACCGTACTCGGGACAGAATATGTAGCTTTCTTT
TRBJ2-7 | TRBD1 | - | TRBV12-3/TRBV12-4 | CASKGQGPLYEQYF | TGTGCCAGCAAGGGACAGGGGCCCCTCTACGAGCAGTACTTC
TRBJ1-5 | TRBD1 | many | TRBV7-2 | CASSSQGQLNQPQHF | TGTGCCAGCAGCAGCCAGGGACAGCTCAATCAGCCCCAGCATTTT
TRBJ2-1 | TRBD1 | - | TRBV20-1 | CSGGLGQLPREQFF | TGCAGTGGGGGGTTGGGACAGCTCCCTCGGGAGCAGTTCTTC
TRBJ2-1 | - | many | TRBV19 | CASSLAPLRADHNEQFF | TGTGCCAGTAGTCTCGCCCCCCTGCGGGCTGATCACAATGAGCAGTTCTTC
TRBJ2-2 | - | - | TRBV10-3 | CAISESDGTSFVTGELFF | TGTGCCATCAGTGAATCAGATGGGACATCATTCGTTACCGGGGAGCTGTTTTTT
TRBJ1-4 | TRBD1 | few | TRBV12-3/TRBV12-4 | CASSLGGLPPNEKLFF | TGTGCCAGCAGTCTAGGGGGCCTACCACCTAATGAAAAACTGTTTTTT
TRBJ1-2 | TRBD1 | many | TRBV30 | CASRFRDRGWYGYTF | TGTGCCTCCAGATTCCGGGACAGGGGGTGGTATGGCTACACCTTC
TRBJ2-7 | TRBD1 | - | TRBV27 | CASGHGDRFYEQYF | TGTGCCAGCGGGCACGGGGACAGATTCTACGAGCAGTACTTC
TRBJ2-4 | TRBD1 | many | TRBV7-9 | CASSYPTGDGIQYF | TGTGCCAGCAGCTATCCGACAGGGGACGGCATTCAGTACTTC
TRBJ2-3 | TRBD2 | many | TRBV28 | CASSLPGLGDTQYF | TGTGCCAGCAGCCTTCCGGGACTAGGAGATACGCAGTATTTT
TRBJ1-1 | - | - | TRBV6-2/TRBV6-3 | CASSYSGGRRPNTEAFF | TGTGCCAGCAGTTACTCGGGGGGGCGCAGGCCGAACACTGAAGCTTTCTTT
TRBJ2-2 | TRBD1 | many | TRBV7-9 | CASSFGTGGPGELFF | TGTGCCAGCAGCTTCGGGACAGGGGGCCCCGGGGAGCTGTTTTTT
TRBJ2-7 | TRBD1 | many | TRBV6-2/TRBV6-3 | CASSYRGRDYEQYF | TGTGCCAGCAGTTACAGGGGGCGAGACTACGAGCAGTACTTC
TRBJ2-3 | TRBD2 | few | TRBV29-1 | CSVEDMASGGRTDTQYF | TGCAGCGTTGAAGATATGGCTAGCGGGGGGAGGACAGATACGCAGTATTTT
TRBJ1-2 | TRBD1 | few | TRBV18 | CASSPTVGQGDGYTF | TGTGCCAGCTCACCCACCGTAGGGCAGGGGGACGGCTACACCTTC
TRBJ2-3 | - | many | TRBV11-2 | CASSLDRLDTDTQYF | TGTGCCAGCAGCTTAGATCGACTGGACACAGATACGCAGTATTTT
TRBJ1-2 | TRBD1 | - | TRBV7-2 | CASKGQGYGYTF | TGTGCCAGCAAGGGACAGGGATACGGCTACACCTTC
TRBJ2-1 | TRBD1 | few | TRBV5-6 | CASSLGQGDYNEQFF | TGTGCCAGCAGCTTAGGGCAGGGGGACTACAATGAGCAGTTCTTC
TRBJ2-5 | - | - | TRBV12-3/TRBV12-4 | CASSLAGSRETQYF | TGTGCCAGCAGTTTAGCAGGCAGTAGGGAGACCCAGTACTTC
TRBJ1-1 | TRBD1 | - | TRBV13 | CASSPERTGVTEAFF | TGTGCCAGCAGCCCAGAACGGACAGGGGTCACTGAAGCTTTCTTT
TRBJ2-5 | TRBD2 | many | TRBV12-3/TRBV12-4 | CASLKWGGSNETQYF | TGTGCCAGCTTAAAGTGGGGCGGGAGCAATGAGACCCAGTACTTC
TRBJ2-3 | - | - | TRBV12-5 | CASGLFLDTQYF | TGTGCTAGTGGTTTGTTCTTAGATACGCAGTATTTT